This TCR beta chain is from a study of OX40 agonist ivuxolimab in advanced cancers. Points from the study as a whole: The study did not work out the antigen specificity of the expanded peripheral T cells.

Only in-frame clones appear in the TCRdb table, and some are missing; sequencing was by immunoSEQ multiplex PCR. The table has over 40,000 clones, around 88% seen once. A note on this clone: The antigen remains undetermined.

Germline V gives CDR1 GTSNPN, CDR2 SVGIG (reference sequence). Trimming took off 4 bases at V and 8 bases at J, with 12 bases between the two ends. CDR3 size: 13 residues. The sample in question was CD4+ or CD8+ T cells sorted from blood, obtained in a trial of the OX40 agonist ivuxolimab. The TCR sequence derives from an adult with an advanced solid tumor such as melanoma, head and neck, liver or kidney cancer. This chain connects TRBV30 to TRBJ1-6; D perhaps matches TRBD1 (5 bases). The CDR3 DNA sequence: TGTGCCTGGACGCAGGGACCTCATTCACCCCTCCACTTT. Translating gives CAWTQGPHSPLHF.